These T cell receptor beta chains were read from a single sample in a study of shared clonotypes between healthy human individuals. Repertoires were generated with immunoSEQ multiplex PCR, while TCRdb's copy carries only in-frame clones and drops some. This sample has roughly 850,000 clones; just over 95% occur once, and the top ten carry under 0.25%. The sequencing input was naive CD8+ T cells sorted from blood. These receptors were taken from a man aged 25 to 45 in good health. CDR3s include the opening cysteine and the closing phenylalanine or tryptophan. The D gene is left open where the match is weak. Rows may omit the clone size; those that give it use once, few, many or a size class.

TRBJ2-7,TRBV12-2,NA,once,TGTGCAAGTCGCTTACGGGGAGGGGGCTACGAGCAGTACTTC,CASRLRGGGYEQYF
TRBJ2-3,TRBV4-3,TRBD2,NA,TGCGCCAGCAGCCAAGATCCGACTAGCGGGAACACAGATACGCAGTATTTT,CASSQDPTSGNTDTQYF
TRBJ1-2,TRBV6-1,NA,NA,TGTGCCAGCAGTGAAAACAGCTACTATGGCTACACCTTC,CASSENSYYGYTF
TRBJ2-1,TRBV7-9,NA,NA,TGTGCCAGCAGCTTGACCAACTACAATGAGCAGTTCTTC,CASSLTNYNEQFF
TRBJ2-7,TRBV4-1,TRBD2,NA,TGCGCCAGCAGCCCGCCTCCTAGCGGATCCTACGAGCAGTACTTC,CASSPPPSGSYEQYF
TRBJ1-5,TRBV27,NA,NA,TGTGCCAGCAGTCCCCCCGGACAGCCCCAGCATTTT,CASSPPGQPQHF
TRBJ2-3,TRBV28,NA,NA,TGTGCCAGCAGTTTCGAAGGGTCGGGCACAGATACGCAGTATTTT,CASSFEGSGTDTQYF
TRBJ2-1,TRBV5-6,NA,NA,TGTGCCAGCAGCATTACAGGGGGAGGGAATGAGCAGTTCTTC,CASSITGGGNEQFF
TRBJ1-4,TRBV7-6,NA,NA,TGTGCCATCCTGATCAGGGAAAAACTGTTTTTT,CAILIREKLFF
TRBJ2-7,TRBV11-2,NA,once,TGTGCCAGCAGCTTAGTCTCCGGACACTACGAGCAGTACTTC,CASSLVSGHYEQYF
TRBJ1-1,TRBV7-8,NA,NA,TGTGCCAGCACCTACGATGGGACCCAGACTGAAGCTTTCTTT,CASTYDGTQTEAFF
TRBJ2-1,TRBV7-2,TRBD1,NA,TGTGCCAGCAGCTTCGGGACAGGGGGTTACAATGAGCAGTTCTTC,CASSFGTGGYNEQFF
TRBJ2-7,TRBV2,NA,NA,TGTGCCAGCAATGGGAGGCGATACGAGCAGTACTTC,CASNGRRYEQYF
TRBJ2-7,TRBV5-4,TRBD1,NA,TGTGCCAGCAGCTTGGGGTTGGGACAGGAATACGAGCAGTACTTC,CASSLGLGQEYEQYF
TRBJ2-7,TRBV13,TRBD2,NA,TGTGCCAGCAGCTTAGTCAAACTAGCGGAGGTCTACGAGCAGTACTTC,CASSLVKLAEVYEQYF
TRBJ2-2,TRBV4-3,TRBD1,once,TGCGCCAGCAGCCTCTCCACAGGGGGTCACCTTCGGGGGGAGCTGTTTTTT,CASSLSTGGHLRGELFF
TRBJ1-5,TRBV7-9,NA,once,TGTGCCAGCAGTCGCCGTAGTCAGCCCCAGCATTTT,CASSRRSQPQHF
TRBJ2-3,TRBV7-6,NA,NA,TGTGCCAGCAGCTTAGCTGTCTTTAGCACAGATACGCAGTATTTT,CASSLAVFSTDTQYF
TRBJ2-7,TRBV29-1,TRBD2,NA,TGCAGCGCGGGAGGTAGTTTCGACTACGAGCAGTACTTC,CSAGGSFDYEQYF
TRBJ2-7,TRBV2,NA,NA,TGTGCCAGCAGCTACCCTTACTCCTACGAGCAGTACTTC,CASSYPYSYEQYF
TRBJ1-5,TRBV28,NA,NA,TGTGCCAGCAGTCAGTTCAGATTTAAGGGCAATCAGCCCCAGCATTTT,CASSQFRFKGNQPQHF
TRBJ2-7,TRBV29-1,NA,NA,TGCAGCGTTGAAGGCCAGGGGATCTCCTACGAGCAGTACTTC,CSVEGQGISYEQYF
TRBJ2-2,TRBV18,NA,NA,TGTGCCAGCTCACCCCCCGCCGGGGAGCTGTTTTTT,CASSPPAGELFF
TRBJ2-1,TRBV9,NA,NA,TGTGCCAGCAGCGTAGGCGCCAGCGGCCTATCGGAGTATGAGCAGTTCTTC,CASSVGASGLSEYEQFF
TRBJ1-1,TRBV7-8,NA,once,TGTGCCAGCCTAAACCCCCTGGGGGCTTGGAACACTGAAGCTTTCTTT,CASLNPLGAWNTEAFF
TRBJ2-3,TRBV5-4,TRBD1,NA,TGTGCCAGCAGCTCCCGACAGGGCTCGATCACAGATACGCAGTATTTT,CASSSRQGSITDTQYF
TRBJ1-1,TRBV7-2,NA,NA,TGTGCCAGCAGCTTAGCAGGGGTTAACACTGAAGCTTTCTTT,CASSLAGVNTEAFF
TRBJ2-7,TRBV6-5,NA,NA,TGTGCCAGCGGCTTGGGGCAGGGGCAATCCTACGAGCAGTACTTC,CASGLGQGQSYEQYF
TRBJ2-7,TRBV9,TRBD1,once,TGTGCCAGCTCACCCGGGACAGGCGCATACGAGCAGTACTTC,CASSPGTGAYEQYF
TRBJ1-3,TRBV7-6,NA,NA,TGTGCCAGCAGCCCCAGGAGGGGAGAGGTCTCTGGAAACACCATATATTTT,CASSPRRGEVSGNTIYF
TRBJ1-2,TRBV6-5,NA,NA,TGTGCCAGCAGTTACTCGGAGGGGGGGTATGGCTACACCTTC,CASSYSEGGYGYTF
TRBJ2-7,TRBV10-1,NA,NA,TGCGCCAGCAGTGAGTCTTCTGGGCAGGGTAAGCACGAGCAGTACTTC,CASSESSGQGKHEQYF
TRBJ2-2,TRBV28,NA,NA,TGTGCCAGCAGTGGGCGAAACACCGGGGAGCTGTTTTTT,CASSGRNTGELFF
TRBJ1-1,TRBV29-1,NA,NA,TGCGGATGTTCCGGAGACACTGAAGCTTTCTTT,CGCSGDTEAFF
TRBJ2-1,TRBV27,TRBD1,NA,TGTGCCAGCAGTCTAGACAGGGGGTTTGATGAGCAGTTCTTC,CASSLDRGFDEQFF
TRBJ2-1,TRBV29-1,TRBD1,NA,TGCAGCGTCCCACTAACTACAGGGGGCCCCTACAATGAGCAGTTCTTC,CSVPLTTGGPYNEQFF
TRBJ1-1,TRBV29-1,TRBD1,NA,TGCAGCGTTGTGGGTGGACAGGGAATGGCTGAAGCTTTCTTT,CSVVGGQGMAEAFF
TRBJ2-2,TRBV29-1,NA,NA,TGCAGCGTTGTGGCCTCGAACACCGGGGAGCTGTTTTTT,CSVVASNTGELFF
TRBJ2-1,TRBV4-3,TRBD2,NA,TGCGCCAGCAGCCAATTTGTGATTGGGCGGGAGTTCAATGAGCAGTTCTTC,CASSQFVIGREFNEQFF
TRBJ2-6,TRBV27,NA,NA,TGTGCCAGCGGAATACTTTCTGGGGCCAACGTCCTGACTTTC,CASGILSGANVLTF
TRBJ2-7,TRBV9,TRBD2,NA,TGTGCCAGCAGCGATGGCCTAGCGGGATCGAACTCCTACGAGCAGTACTTC,CASSDGLAGSNSYEQYF
TRBJ2-7,TRBV29-1,NA,NA,TGCAGCGTTGAGCGGGACTCCCATAACGAGCAGTACTTC,CSVERDSHNEQYF
TRBJ1-1,TRBV29-1,NA,NA,TGCAGCGTTGAAGGGGTCACTGAAGCTTTCTTT,CSVEGVTEAFF
TRBJ1-5,TRBV4-1,NA,NA,TGCGCCAGCAGCCAAGGGGGGCGGCAGCCCCAGCATTTT,CASSQGGRQPQHF
TRBJ2-7,TRBV27,TRBD1,NA,TGTGCCAGCAGTCCCCGGGACAGGGGGACTCCCGGCCTCCACGAGCAGTACTTC,CASSPRDRGTPGLHEQYF
TRBJ2-7,TRBV29-1,TRBD1,NA,TGCAGCGGGCAAGGGACAGGCGGTTACGAGCAGTACTTC,CSGQGTGGYEQYF
TRBJ2-2,TRBV11-3,NA,NA,TGTGCCAGCAGCCCGGCGTGGGGACTCGCGAACACCGGGGAGCTGTTTTTT,CASSPAWGLANTGELFF
TRBJ2-6,TRBV7-8,NA,once,TGTGCCAGCAGCTTAGAGGGAACCTCTGGGGCCAACGTCCTGACTTTC,CASSLEGTSGANVLTF